What follows are 25 T cell receptor beta chains derived from one specimen sequenced in a study of sequential checkpoint blockade in melanoma. Regarding treatment: randomized to nivolumab then ipilimumab (arm A) or the reverse (arm B). This table comes from immunoSEQ multiplex PCR, and its TCRdb copy is limited to in-frame clones, with some not included. The table has approximately 12,000 clones, almost 80% seen once. This material consisted of CD8+ T cells sorted from blood (inferred from file names), taken from a patient given nivolumab and ipilimumab in sequence. These receptors were obtained from a human donor with melanoma.

This chain uses TRBV5-1 with TRBJ1-6; TRBD1 aligns across 7 bases. Looked up from germline, CDR1 is SGHRS and CDR2 is YFSETQ. The CDR3 extends over 14 amino acids. After removal of 3 bases from V and 7 bases from J, the junction contained 4 bases not matched to a gene. As DNA, the CDR3 is TGCGCCAGCAGCTCTCGACAGGGCAATTCACCCCTCCACTTT. It is translated as CASSSRQGNSPLHF.

This chain uses TRBV5-1 with TRBJ2-7; D perhaps matches TRBD1 (6 bases). The V end was cut by 4 bases, the J end by 3 bases, with 11 bases between. CDR1 and CDR2 (germline): SGHRS, YFSETQ. There are 13 residues in the CDR3. The CDR3 region has the DNA TGCGCCAGCAGCGTAGGACAGAACTACGAGCAGTACTTC. Translating it yields CASSVGQNYEQYF.

The rearrangement uses TRBV19 and TRBJ1-1, with a possible D match to TRBD1 (5 bases). V was cut by 4 bases and J by 1 base, with 16 bases left in between. CDR1 is LNHDA, CDR2 SQIVND, per germline (reference sequence). The CDR3 has 16 residues. DNA for the CDR3: TGTGCCAGTAGTACGGGAGACAGTGCCTCGAACACTGAAGCTTTCTTT. It specifies CASSTGDSASNTEAFF.

The chain has TRBV19 and TRBJ1-5, with D unclear. This CDR3 has 13 residues. With 1 base removed from V and 3 bases from J, the gap between germline ends came to 4 bases. The germline V gene encodes CDR1 LNHDA and CDR2 SQIVND (reference sequence). CDR3: CASSIGNNQPQHF. The DNA for the CDR3 is TGTGCCAGTAGTATAGGTAACAATCAGCCCCAGCATTTT.

This sequence joins TRBV28 and TRBJ2-2, with D possibly matching TRBD2 (6 bases). The ends were cut back, 8 bases at V and 1 base at J, with 14 bases in the middle. The germline gives CDR1 MDHEN, CDR2 SYDVKM. The CDR3 has 15 residues. CDR3 amino acids: CASFRWGGNTGELFF. CDR3 DNA sequence: TGTGCCAGCTTCCGGTGGGGAGGGAACACCGGGGAGCTGTTTTTT.

The chain is built from TRBV6-4 and TRBJ2-1, with 10 bases fitting TRBD2. Trimming at V came to 0 bases and at J to 8 bases, leaving 7 bases not matched to a gene. In germline, CDR1 is MRHNA, CDR2 SNTAGT. The CDR3 runs 16 residues. CDR3 sequence: CASSDSPSGSTYEQFF. In DNA form, the CDR3 reads TGTGCCAGCAGTGACTCCCCTAGCGGGAGTACTTATGAGCAGTTCTTC.

The chain joins TRBV6-5 to TRBJ2-5, with 7 bases aligning to TRBD2. This CDR3 comprises 16 residues. J was trimmed by 2 bases and V by 0 bases; bases with no gene match: 6. Germline lookup yields CDR1 MNHEY and CDR2 SVGAGI. The CDR3 nucleotides read TGTGCCAGCAGTTACTCGCCTAGCGGCCTACAAGAGACCCAGTACTTC. Encoded protein: CASSYSPSGLQETQYF.

The chain employs TRBV13 and TRBJ2-1, with unresolved D. In germline, CDR1 is PRHDT, CDR2 FYEKMQ (reference sequence). This CDR3 has 15 amino acids. V was trimmed by 4 bases and J by 5 bases, leaving 15 bases between them. The CDR3 loop is CASSSEEFHHNEQFF. Written as DNA, the CDR3 is TGTGCCAGCAGCTCAGAAGAATTCCACCACAATGAGCAGTTCTTC.

The chain employs TRBV4-3 and TRBJ2-3; 7 bases line up with TRBD2. This CDR3 has 16 residues. V shed 1 base, J shed 2 bases, and the junction held 6 bases outside the gene matches. The germline V gene encodes CDR1 LGHNA and CDR2 YSLEER. In DNA form, the CDR3 reads TGCGCCAGCAGCCAAGTGGCTAGCGGCCCCACAGATACGCAGTATTTT. It encodes CASSQVASGPTDTQYF.

The V and J genes are TRBV19 and TRBJ1-1, with TRBD1 matching 10 bases. The J segment lost 3 bases and the V segment lost 5 bases, leaving 6 bases of the junction unmatched. This CDR3 is 15 amino acids long. Germline V lookup: CDR1 LNHDA, CDR2 SQIVND (reference sequence). CDR3 nucleotide sequence: TGTGCCAGTAGTCTCAGACAGGGGGCGGACACTGAAGCTTTCTTT. Translation gives CASSLRQGADTEAFF. Drawing the rest from reference TRBV19 and TRBJ1-1, the complete variable domain is DGGITQSPKYLFRKEGQNVTLSCEQNLNHDAMYWYRQDPGQGLRLIYYSQIVNDFQKGDIAEGYSVSREKKESFPLTVTSAQKNPTAFYLCASSLRQGADTEAFFGQGTRLTVV.

This chain joins TRBV2 and TRBJ2-7; 11 positions agree with TRBD1. V gave up 6 bases and J gave up 3 bases; unmatched junction bases: 7. Looked up from germline, CDR1 is SNHLY and CDR2 is FYNNEI. The CDR3 has 15 amino acids. The CDR3 region has the DNA TGTGCCAGCAGCCCCGGGACAGGGGGAATCTACGAGCAGTACTTC. Translated, it gives CASSPGTGGIYEQYF.

This clone has more than one count but fewer than ten. The chain links TRBV5-1 to TRBJ1-2, with 8 positions matching TRBD1. This CDR3 is 13 amino acids long. CDR1 and CDR2 from the germline V gene are SGHRS and YFSETQ. V lost 9 bases and J lost 8; bases outside the gene matches: 12. The CDR3 DNA is TGCGCCATCAGATTGGCAGGGGGCTGGGGCTACACCTTC. Residues: CAIRLAGGWGYTF.

The gene calls are TRBV6-5 and TRBJ1-1, with 8 nucleotides matching TRBD1. J was trimmed by 1 base and V by 6 bases; bases with no gene match: 7. The CDR3 length is 15 residues. CDR1 and CDR2 from the germline V gene are MNHEY and SVGAGI. DNA of the CDR3: TGTGCCAGCAGCCGCCAGGGGGCCCCGAACACTGAAGCTTTCTTT. This encodes CASSRQGAPNTEAFF.

V is TRBV21-1 and J is TRBJ1-2. TRBV21-1 has pseudogene status. This CDR3 is built from 15 residues. As DNA, the CDR3 is TGTGCCAGCAGCAAAGCGCGGGGAGTTGGCTATGGCTACACCTTC. Protein product: CASSKARGVGYGYTF.

The chain links TRBV4-3 to TRBJ2-1, with TRBD2 matching over 10 bases. The CDR3 loop spans 16 amino acids. Trimming removed 0 bases from V and 2 bases from J; junction bases left unmatched: 1. The germline gives CDR1 LGHNA, CDR2 YSLEER. The CDR3 DNA reads as TGCGCCAGCAGCCAAGATGGGACTAGCGCCTACAATGAGCAGTTCTTC. Protein sequence: CASSQDGTSAYNEQFF.

The chain links TRBV29-1 to TRBJ2-7; 7 bases map to TRBD1. V dropped 5 bases and J dropped 3; count of bases not matched to a gene: 4. The CDR3 contains 12 residues. Germline V lookup: CDR1 SQVTM, CDR2 ANQGSEA. For the CDR3, the DNA is TGCAGCGTTTTGACAGGGAGCTACGAGCAGTACTTC. Translation gives CSVLTGSYEQYF.

The gene calls are TRBV28 and TRBJ2-1; D is undetermined. With 3 bases removed from V and 5 bases from J, the gap between germline ends came to 11 bases. CDR3 length: 14 amino acids. CDR1 MDHEN and CDR2 SYDVKM come from the germline V gene. This chain's CDR3 is CASSFVAANNEQFF. The CDR3 DNA sequence: TGTGCCAGCAGTTTCGTGGCGGCCAACAATGAGCAGTTCTTC.

This clone is labeled medium-sized (0.01 to 0.1%). This sequence joins TRBV28 and TRBJ1-5; D possibly corresponds to TRBD1 (5 bases). The CDR3 loop spans 14 amino acids. Trimming stripped 5 bases from V and 3 bases from J, with 11 bases between. CDR1 is MDHEN, CDR2 SYDVKM, per germline. CDR3 bases: TGTGCCAGCAGTCCGACAGTGGTCAATCAGCCCCAGCATTTT. Translation gives CASSPTVVNQPQHF.

This chain joins TRBV2 and TRBJ2-5, with D possibly matching TRBD1 (6 bases). Germline-derived CDR1 and CDR2 are SNHLY and FYNNEI. V shed 7 bases and J shed 3 bases, with 18 bases lying between them. This CDR3 comprises 15 residues. In DNA form, the CDR3 reads TGTGCCAGCAACCCCATTGGTTGGACAGAAGAGACCCAGTACTTC. Its protein product is CASNPIGWTEETQYF.

The genes are TRBV4-1 and TRBJ2-7; a weak D match, TRBD2 (6 bases). CDR3 length equals 15 residues. CDR1 is MGHRA and CDR2 is YSYEKL in the germline V gene. V was trimmed by 1 base and J by 3 bases, leaving 13 bases between them. CDR3 protein: CASSQAAGLNYEQYF. The DNA of the CDR3 is TGCGCCAGCAGCCAAGCCGCGGGACTCAACTACGAGCAGTACTTC.

V gene TRBV5-1 combines with J gene TRBJ1-5, with TRBD1 as a possible D gene (6 bases). V was pared by 3 bases and J by 6 bases, with 10 bases between. This CDR3 is 13 amino acids long. CDR1 and CDR2 from the germline V gene are SGHRS and YFSETQ. The CDR3 sequence is CASSSTGSQPQHF. The CDR3 nucleotides are TGCGCCAGCAGCTCCACAGGGAGTCAGCCCCAGCATTTT.

The chain couples TRBV29-1 to TRBJ1-4; D ambiguous. Trimming removed 2 bases at V and 2 bases at J, with 6 bases between. Per the germline V gene, CDR1 is SQVTM and CDR2 is ANQGSEA. The CDR3 extends over 13 amino acids. For the CDR3, the DNA is TGCAGCGTTGAACTGGGCACTAATGAAAAACTGTTTTTT. It specifies CSVELGTNEKLFF.

The CDR3 DNA reads TGTGCCAGCAGCGGACGTAGCGGGAGCTTTATGGCCGAGCAGTTCTTC. This codes for CASSGRSGSFMAEQFF. The rearrangement links TRBV9 to TRBJ2-1, with 9 positions matching TRBD2. Germline CDR1 reads SGDLS; CDR2 reads YYNGEE. The CDR3 covers 16 residues. V was clipped by 3 bases and J by 10 bases; unmatched bases: 14.

The chain joins TRBV14 to TRBJ2-7; possibly TRBD2 for D (6 bases). V was shortened by 0 bases and J by 5 bases, with 14 bases between the two germline ends. CDR3 size: 15 residues. Looked up from germline, CDR1 is SGHDN and CDR2 is FVKESK. The CDR3 spells CASSQDGLIGHEQYF. The CDR3 DNA reads as TGTGCCAGCAGCCAAGATGGACTAATAGGGCACGAGCAGTACTTC. The full variable domain, its missing parts supplied by reference TRBV14 and TRBJ2-7, is EAGVTQFPSHSVIEKGQTVTLRCDPISGHDNLYWYRRVMGKEIKFLLHFVKESKQDESGMPNNRFLAERTGGTYSTLKVQPAELEDSGVYFCASSQDGLIGHEQYFGPGTRLTVT.

This chain joins TRBV29-1 and TRBJ2-7; D perhaps matches TRBD2 (6 bases). The CDR3 is made up of 13 amino acids. Per germline, CDR1 SQVTM and CDR2 ANQGSEA. The V end was cut by 0 bases, the J end by 4 bases, with 10 bases between. CDR3 in DNA: TGCAGCGTTGAAGATCTTCGGGGGTACGAGCAGTACTTC. It translates to CSVEDLRGYEQYF.